Following are 29 T cell receptor beta chains from one sample sequenced in a study of graft-versus-host responses after intestinal transplantation. The protocol was immunoSEQ multiplex PCR, while the TCRdb copy is restricted to in-frame clones and leaves out a portion. The sample yields 60,000 to 65,000 clones, 90% to 95% seen once. The antigens of these receptors remain unknown. Sequencing was performed on unstimulated CD8+ T cells sorted from spleen or lymph node cells, taken before transplant. The origin of the receptors is a human donor who was the organ donor for an intestinal transplant.

V and J are TRBV6-1 and TRBJ2-1; 12 bases fit TRBD2. V was clipped by 4 bases and J by 9 bases; unmatched bases: 4. The germline V gene encodes CDR1 MNHNS and CDR2 SASEGT. The length of the CDR3 is 14 residues. CDR3 coding DNA: TGTGCCAGCAGTGGACTAGCGGGAGCCAGTGAGCAGTTCTTC. It is translated as CASSGLAGASEQFF.

This clone was observed a few times. The chain carries TRBV27 and TRBJ1-5, with 8 bases that match TRBD1. The trim removed 4 bases at V and 4 bases at J, leaving 6 bases unmatched. Germline V lookup: CDR1 MNHEY, CDR2 SMNVEV (reference sequence). CDR3 length equals 15 residues. CDR3 sequence (DNA): TGTGCCAGCAGTTCGCGTACAGGGGGAAATCAGCCCCAGCATTTT. Protein product: CASSSRTGGNQPQHF.

V usage is TRBV7-6 and J usage is TRBJ2-1; 7 bases line up with TRBD2. Germline CDR1 reads SGHVS; CDR2 reads FNYEAQ. The CDR3 is 15 residues long. The trim removed 1 base at V and 6 bases at J, leaving 6 bases unmatched. CDR3 residues: CASSLGPGGSNEQFF. The CDR3 DNA follows: TGTGCCAGCAGCTTAGGCCCGGGGGGATCCAATGAGCAGTTCTTC. The entire variable domain, with the rest obtained from reference TRBV7-6 and TRBJ2-1, is as follows: GAGVSQSPRYKVTKRGQDVALRCDPISGHVSLYWYRQALGQGPEFLTYFNYEAQQDKSGLPNDRFSAERPEGSISTLTIQRTEQRDSAMYRCASSLGPGGSNEQFFGPGTRLTVL.

This chain uses TRBV2 with TRBJ2-3, with D tentatively TRBD1 (6 bases). The V and J ends lost 2 bases and 2 bases respectively, with 14 bases between them. There are 16 residues in the CDR3. CDR1 SNHLY and CDR2 FYNNEI come from the germline V gene. The CDR3 nucleotides read TGTGCCAGCAGTGAAAGGGGGTTGAGAGTCACAGATACGCAGTATTTT. Translated, it gives CASSERGLRVTDTQYF.

The J gene is TRBJ2-5, the V gene TRBV19; 10 nucleotides match TRBD2. The V gene's germline CDR1 is LNHDA and CDR2 SQIVND (reference sequence). V trimming: 2 bases; J trimming: 0 bases; junction bases outside the gene matches: 0. The CDR3 is made up of 15 amino acids. The CDR3 here is CASSILAGDQETQYF. CDR3 DNA sequence: TGTGCCAGTAGTATACTAGCGGGAGACCAAGAGACCCAGTACTTC.

The chain uses TRBV6-1 and TRBJ2-7, with 8 positions matching TRBD2. Germline V gene sequence: CDR1 MNHNS, CDR2 SASEGT. The CDR3 length is 18 residues. J was trimmed by 4 bases and V by 2 bases; bases with no gene match: 16. CDR3 sequence: CASSEPHLGSGEWYEQYF. The DNA of the CDR3 is TGTGCCAGCAGTGAACCCCACCTGGGTAGCGGGGAATGGTACGAGCAGTACTTC.

The J gene is TRBJ2-7, the V gene TRBV13; D remains ambiguous. CDR1 and CDR2 from the germline V gene are PRHDT and FYEKMQ (reference sequence). V shed 4 bases and J shed 12 bases, with 13 bases lying between them. The CDR3 runs to 11 residues. The CDR3 nucleotides are TGTGCCAGCAGCTCCACATCGCACCTGTACTTC. Protein: CASSSTSHLYF. Looking up the rest from reference TRBV13 and TRBJ2-7 gives the full variable domain: AAGVIQSPRHLIKEKRETATLKCYPIPRHDTVYWYQQGPGQDPQFLISFYEKMQSDKGSIPDRFSAQQFSDYHSELNMSSLELGDSALYFCASSSTSHLYFGPGTRLTVT.

This clone showed up just once. The chain couples TRBV5-6 to TRBJ2-7; D may be TRBD2 (6 bases). V gave up 3 bases and J gave up 3 bases, with 13 bases separating them. CDR3 size: 14 residues. Per germline, CDR1 SGHDT and CDR2 YYEEEE. This CDR3 is CASSSDKGGYEQYF. The CDR3 DNA sequence: TGTGCCAGCAGCTCGGACAAGGGAGGCTACGAGCAGTACTTC.

The rearrangement links TRBV10-3 to TRBJ2-2, with 12 bases identical to TRBD2. The V gene's germline CDR1 is ENHRY and CDR2 SYGVKD. There are 20 residues in the CDR3. The V gene end was trimmed by 0 bases and the J gene end by 5 bases; junction bases not matched to a gene: 13. CDR3 loop: CAISESRAGLAGFGTGELFF. The CDR3 DNA is TGTGCCATCAGTGAGTCGAGGGCCGGACTAGCGGGATTTGGGACCGGGGAGCTGTTTTTT.

This sequence joins TRBV4-3 and TRBJ2-7; 8 bases fit TRBD2. Trimming cost V 0 bases and J 6 bases; bases outside gene matches: 10. The V gene's germline CDR1 is LGHNA and CDR2 YSLEER. The CDR3 is 16 amino acids. DNA of the CDR3: TGCGCCAGCAGCCAAGATGTAGGACTAGCTTACGGCGAGCAGTACTTC. This sequence encodes CASSQDVGLAYGEQYF.

This rearrangement joins TRBV4-3 to TRBJ1-1, with 9 bases lining up with TRBD1. V lost 4 bases, J lost 2 bases, and 14 bases stayed unmatched. The germline V gene encodes CDR1 LGHNA and CDR2 YSLEER. This CDR3 spans 18 amino acids. The CDR3 spells CASSPQPTPGQGNTEAFF. CDR3 nucleotide sequence: TGCGCCAGCAGCCCCCAGCCCACCCCGGGACAGGGAAACACTGAAGCTTTCTTT.

This clone was recorded a few times. The chain couples TRBV5-1 to TRBJ2-2; 10 bases agree with TRBD2. There are 16 residues in the CDR3. V was pared by 4 bases and J by 5 bases, with 8 bases of the junction left unmatched. Germline lookup yields CDR1 SGHRS and CDR2 YFSETQ. CDR3 sequence reads: CASSLDLAGVTGELFF. Written as DNA, the CDR3 is TGCGCCAGCAGCCTGGATCTAGCGGGAGTAACCGGGGAGCTGTTTTTT. Full variable domain (remainder filled in from reference TRBV5-1 and TRBJ2-2): KAGVTQTPRYLIKTRGQQVTLSCSPISGHRSVSWYQQTPGQGLQFLFEYFSETQRNKGNFPGRFSGRQFSNSRSEMNVSTLELGDSALYLCASSLDLAGVTGELFFGEGSRLTVL.

This clone has a single count. This sequence joins TRBV6-5 and TRBJ2-5, with 7 bases aligning to TRBD2. The CDR3 sequence is 14 residues long. Germline CDR1 reads MNHEY; CDR2 reads SVGAGI. With V trimmed by 4 bases and J by 5 bases, 7 bases remained unmatched. In nucleotides, the CDR3 is TGTGCCAGCAGTTCTTTCCCAGCGGGGGAGACCCAGTACTTC. The encoded protein is CASSSFPAGETQYF.

V is TRBV9 and J is TRBJ2-3; tentatively, D is TRBD2 (6 bases). V was cut by 4 bases and J by 3 bases, with 12 bases left in between. The CDR3 totals 14 residues. In germline, CDR1 is SGDLS, CDR2 YYNGEE. The CDR3 DNA is TGTGCCAGCAGCCCCCAGGAGGGGACAGATACGCAGTATTTT. It is translated as CASSPQEGTDTQYF.

V gene TRBV11-3 combines with J gene TRBJ2-1; weak D call: TRBD2 (6 bases). Germline V gene lookup returns CDR1 SGHNT and CDR2 YENEEA. The CDR3 contains 16 residues. V lost 2 bases and J 1 base, leaving 12 bases between the germline ends. CDR3 DNA sequence: TGTGCCAGCAGCTTAAGGGTAGCGGAATCCTACAATGAGCAGTTCTTC. This encodes CASSLRVAESYNEQFF.

This chain's CDR3 is CASSQGSGGYTF. CDR3 in DNA: TGTGCCAGCAGCCAAGGTTCAGGTGGCTACACCTTC. The chain couples TRBV14 to TRBJ1-2; D call uncertain. Trimming stripped 1 base from V and 7 bases from J, with 7 bases between. The CDR3 consists of 12 residues. Germline V CDR1 and CDR2: SGHDN, FVKESK.

This clone was picked up a small number of times. The chain is built from TRBV4-3 and TRBJ1-2; TRBD1 might be the D (5 bases). The CDR3 has 15 amino acids. V lost 4 bases, J lost 4 bases, and 16 bases lay in between. Germline V CDR1 and CDR2: LGHNA, YSLEER. In DNA form, the CDR3 reads TGCGCCAGCAGCCCATGGGAGGGGCTGGGCTATGGCTACACCTTC. Encoded protein: CASSPWEGLGYGYTF.

The chain recombines TRBV28 with TRBJ2-7; possible D gene TRBD1, 5 bases. Germline V gene data show CDR1 as MDHEN and CDR2 as SYDVKM. V lost 2 bases to trimming and J lost 4 bases, with 9 bases between them. The CDR3 sequence is 13 residues long. CDR3 coding DNA: TGTGCCAGCAGTTTACAGGGAAATTACGAGCAGTACTTC. Translating gives CASSLQGNYEQYF.

V is TRBV28 and J is TRBJ2-3; TRBD1 agrees at 7 bases. The length of the CDR3 is 18 residues. V trimming: 3 bases; J trimming: 2 bases; junction bases outside the gene matches: 14. Per germline, CDR1 MDHEN and CDR2 SYDVKM. CDR3 region: CASSFRPLDRENTDTQYF. CDR3 nucleotides: TGTGCCAGCAGTTTCCGGCCACTCGACAGGGAAAACACAGATACGCAGTATTTT.

V and J are TRBV29-1 and TRBJ2-6, with TRBD1 matching 9 bases. There are 18 residues in the CDR3. Per the germline V gene, CDR1 is SQVTM and CDR2 is ANQGSEA. V lost 2 bases to trimming and J lost 2 bases; unmatched junction nucleotides: 10. In nucleotides, the CDR3 is TGCAGCGTTGAACCTCAGGGGACAGGGATTACTGGGGCCAACGTCCTGACTTTC. Translation gives CSVEPQGTGITGANVLTF.

The CDR3 DNA is TGTGCCAGCAGTGAAGCCTCAACAGGGCCCAATCAGCCCCAGCATTTT. This codes for CASSEASTGPNQPQHF. The rearrangement links TRBV2 to TRBJ1-5, with D possibly TRBD1 on 6 matching bases. Germline values: CDR1 SNHLY, CDR2 FYNNEI. CDR3 length equals 16 residues. V was pared by 0 bases and J by 3 bases, with 12 bases between.

This rearrangement joins TRBV9 to TRBJ2-1; TRBD2 aligns across 11 bases. Unmatched junction bases numbered 16, after V lost 3 bases and J lost 5 bases. CDR1 and CDR2 (germline): SGDLS, YYNGEE. This CDR3 is 19 amino acids long. Here the CDR3 reads CASSALDLAGGPPDNEQFF. DNA of the CDR3: TGTGCCAGCAGCGCCCTGGATCTAGCGGGAGGTCCCCCAGACAATGAGCAGTTCTTC.

This clone came up once. The chain has TRBV27 and TRBJ1-1; D gene ambiguous. The CDR3 loop spans 13 amino acids. The germline V gene has CDR1 MNHEY and CDR2 SMNVEV (reference sequence). V dropped 4 bases and J dropped 1 base, with 7 bases sitting between them. CDR3 in DNA: TGTGCCAGCAGTTATAGCCGGAACACTGAAGCTTTCTTT. Amino acid sequence: CASSYSRNTEAFF.

This clone was found once. The rearrangement uses TRBV19 and TRBJ2-2; TRBD1 might be the D (5 bases). There are 16 residues in the CDR3. Trimming cost V 2 bases and J 6 bases, with 16 bases left between them. CDR1 is LNHDA, CDR2 SQIVND, per germline (reference sequence). This CDR3 is CASSIMQGESAGELFF. The CDR3 DNA is TGTGCCAGTAGTATAATGCAGGGCGAATCCGCCGGGGAGCTGTTTTTT.

This clone occurred once. The chain carries TRBV5-1 and TRBJ2-7; 8 bases fit TRBD2. Germline V gives CDR1 SGHRS, CDR2 YFSETQ. The length of the CDR3 is 18 residues. With 0 bases clipped from V and 0 bases from J, the junction kept 11 bases outside the gene matches. CDR3 amino acids: CASSLAGNGRDLSYEQYF. The CDR3, as DNA: TGCGCCAGCAGCTTGGCCGGGAACGGGAGGGACCTCTCCTACGAGCAGTACTTC. The variable domain in full, with the rest retrieved from reference TRBV5-1 and TRBJ2-7, is KAGVTQTPRYLIKTRGQQVTLSCSPISGHRSVSWYQQTPGQGLQFLFEYFSETQRNKGNFPGRFSGRQFSNSRSEMNVSTLELGDSALYLCASSLAGNGRDLSYEQYFGPGTRLTVT.

The rearrangement joins TRBV6-5 to TRBJ2-5, with a tentative D call TRBD2 (5 bases). Germline V lookup: CDR1 MNHEY, CDR2 SVGAGI. Trimming cost V 3 bases and J 5 bases, with 19 bases left between them. The CDR3 runs 16 residues. The CDR3 region is CASSYHARGSTETQYF. In DNA, the CDR3 is TGTGCCAGCAGTTATCACGCCCGTGGGAGTACGGAGACCCAGTACTTC.

CDR3 sequence (DNA): TGTGCCAGCAGCTTAGTCGCGGGAGTTGGAGCGGATACGCAGTATTTT. It is translated as CASSLVAGVGADTQYF. V gene TRBV7-2 combines with J gene TRBJ2-3; TRBD2 agrees at 7 bases. CDR3 length: 16 amino acids. The V gene end was trimmed by 1 base and the J gene end by 6 bases; junction bases not matched to a gene: 10. Per germline, CDR1 SGHTA and CDR2 FQGNSA.

The chain recombines TRBV9 with TRBJ2-1; weak D call: TRBD2 (5 bases). Trimming took off 0 bases at V and 8 bases at J, with 18 bases between the two ends. Germline V gene data show CDR1 as SGDLS and CDR2 as YYNGEE. The CDR3 is 16 residues long. Written as DNA, the CDR3 is TGTGCCAGCAGCGTAGATTTCTGGGAGACGGGCGATGAGCAGTTCTTC. Protein sequence: CASSVDFWETGDEQFF. Filled out from reference TRBV9 and TRBJ2-1, the complete variable domain reads DSGVTQTPKHLITATGQRVTLRCSPRSGDLSVYWYQQSLDQGLQFLIQYYNGEERAKGNILERFSAQQFPDLHSELNLSSLELGDSALYFCASSVDFWETGDEQFFGPGTRLTVL.

This chain connects TRBV11-2 to TRBJ2-7; a weak D match, TRBD1 (6 bases). V was shortened by 2 bases and J by 2 bases, with 13 bases between the two germline ends. The germline V gene encodes CDR1 SGHAT and CDR2 FQNNGV. This CDR3 spans 15 amino acids. The CDR3 sequence: CASSLPGRGPYEQYF. The CDR3 nucleotides read TGTGCCAGCAGCTTACCGGGCAGGGGTCCCTACGAGCAGTACTTC. Complete variable domain (other parts from reference TRBV11-2 and TRBJ2-7): EAGVAQSPRYKIIEKRQSVAFWCNPISGHATLYWYQQILGQGPKLLIQFQNNGVVDDSQLPKDRFSAERLKGVDSTLKIQPAKLEDSAVYLCASSLPGRGPYEQYFGPGTRLTVT.